What follows are 15 T cell receptor beta chains derived from one specimen sequenced in a study of cytomegalovirus exposure and HLA in healthy donors. The study ran its PCR with 60 Vbeta and 13 Jbeta primers. Clones were sequenced by immunoSEQ multiplex PCR, and TCRdb holds only the in-frame ones, with some missing. The repertoire holds about 150,000 clones, with about 88% as singletons. Material for sequencing was PBMCs. These receptors all stem from a woman in her late teens or twenties in good health and CMV-seronegative.

The chain couples TRBV30 to TRBJ2-7; a possible D gene is TRBD1 (6 bases). The CDR3 extends over 16 amino acids. The ends were cut back, 4 bases at V and 3 bases at J, with 22 bases in the middle. Germline V gives CDR1 GTSNPN, CDR2 SVGIG (reference sequence). The CDR3 region is CAWTNYRENPDYEQYF. CDR3 nucleotide sequence: TGTGCCTGGACTAATTACAGGGAGAACCCAGACTACGAGCAGTACTTC.

The chain carries TRBV5-1 and TRBJ2-3, with D maybe TRBD1 (6 bases). V was cut by 4 bases and J by 3 bases, with 15 bases left in between. The CDR3 has 15 residues. Germline CDR1 is SGHRS and CDR2 is YFSETQ. CDR3 DNA sequence: TGCGCCAGCAGCCCTAATCCACAGGGAACAGATACGCAGTATTTT. It specifies CASSPNPQGTDTQYF. The entire variable domain, with the rest obtained from reference TRBV5-1 and TRBJ2-3, is as follows: KAGVTQTPRYLIKTRGQQVTLSCSPISGHRSVSWYQQTPGQGLQFLFEYFSETQRNKGNFPGRFSGRQFSNSRSEMNVSTLELGDSALYLCASSPNPQGTDTQYFGPGTRLTVL.

The chain carries TRBV4-1 and TRBJ1-1; TRBD1 agrees at 8 bases. Per the germline V gene, CDR1 is MGHRA and CDR2 is YSYEKL. Trimming at V came to 3 bases and at J to 4 bases, leaving 1 base not matched to a gene. This CDR3 region has 13 residues. DNA of the CDR3: TGCGCCAGCAGCCACGACAGGGGCACTGAAGCTTTCTTT. It yields the protein CASSHDRGTEAFF.

The J gene is TRBJ2-4, the V gene TRBV6-5; 7 positions match TRBD1. Germline V gene lookup returns CDR1 MNHEY and CDR2 SVGAGI. V trimming: 0 bases; J trimming: 10 bases; junction bases outside the gene matches: 6. This CDR3 has 14 residues. The CDR3 sequence is CASSYSAGGGIQYF. The CDR3 coding sequence is TGTGCCAGCAGTTACTCAGCAGGGGGTGGGATTCAGTACTTC.

The genes are TRBV7-9 and TRBJ1-6, with 12 bases lining up with TRBD1. Trimming took 5 bases from V and 9 from J; bases not matched to a gene: 8. The CDR3 totals 16 residues. Germline V gene data show CDR1 as SEHNR and CDR2 as FQNEAQ (reference sequence). The CDR3 sequence is CASSPGTGGESSPLHF. CDR3 DNA sequence: TGTGCCAGCAGCCCCGGGACAGGGGGCGAGAGTTCACCCCTCCACTTT.

As regards this clone: Other DNA variants within this sample encode the same CDR3. This chain joins TRBV2 and TRBJ2-5; possibly TRBD2 for D (5 bases). V shed 6 bases and J shed 0 bases, with 5 bases lying between them. Germline CDR1 and CDR2: SNHLY and FYNNEI. CDR3 length equals 12 residues. CDR3 DNA sequence: TGTGCCAGCAGGAGGGACCAAGAGACCCAGTACTTC. Protein sequence: CASRRDQETQYF.

The V gene is TRBV10-2, the J gene TRBJ2-3, with 11 bases that match TRBD2. J was trimmed by 2 bases and V by 4 bases; bases with no gene match: 8. From germline, CDR1 is WSHSY and CDR2 SAAADI. The CDR3 spans 17 residues. This CDR3 is CASSGSGTSGTTDTQYF. In DNA, the CDR3 is TGCGCCAGCAGTGGGTCCGGGACTAGCGGAACCACAGATACGCAGTATTTT.

The V gene is TRBV7-9, the J gene TRBJ1-1; no reliable D call. V was clipped by 0 bases and J by 4 bases, with 15 bases between them. The CDR3 consists of 16 residues. Germline V gene lookup returns CDR1 SEHNR and CDR2 FQNEAQ (reference sequence). CDR3 sequence (DNA): TGTGCCAGCAGCTTAGCCCCAGCAGGAGAGGGCACTGAAGCTTTCTTT. It yields the protein CASSLAPAGEGTEAFF.

This chain connects TRBV5-1 to TRBJ1-6; weak D call: TRBD1 (6 bases). Trimming stripped 3 bases from V and 8 bases from J, with 24 bases between. The CDR3 covers 18 residues. CDR1 is SGHRS, CDR2 YFSETQ, per germline. The CDR3 protein is CASSSRFGGGPDDSPLHF. In nucleotides, the CDR3 is TGCGCCAGCAGCTCGCGGTTTGGGGGGGGGCCGGACGATTCACCCCTCCACTTT.

The genes are TRBV29-1 and TRBJ2-5, with D possibly being TRBD1 (6 bases). Germline CDR1 is SQVTM and CDR2 is ANQGSEA. V shed 4 bases and J shed 1 base, with 7 bases lying between them. The CDR3 extends over 12 amino acids. The CDR3 protein is CSVGTVQETQYF. The CDR3 DNA sequence: TGCAGCGTTGGGACAGTCCAAGAGACCCAGTACTTC.

The chain employs TRBV10-3 and TRBJ2-1; D might be TRBD2 (6 bases). Trimming removed 3 bases from V and 7 bases from J, with 13 bases in between. CDR3 length: 14 residues. The germline CDR1 and CDR2 sequences are ENHRY and SYGVKD. CDR3 amino acids: CAISEGLGRNEQFF. The DNA for the CDR3 is TGTGCCATCAGTGAAGGGCTGGGGAGGAATGAGCAGTTCTTC.

V usage is TRBV5-7 and J usage is TRBJ2-7; TRBD1 is a possible D gene (5 bases). TRBV5-7 is labeled an ORF, and its function is uncertain. V dropped 2 bases and J dropped 1 base, with 10 bases sitting between them. The length of the CDR3 is 14 residues. CDR3 loop: CASSLGQGSYEQYF. The CDR3 DNA reads as TGTGCCAGCAGCTTAGGTCAGGGATCCTACGAGCAGTACTTC.

V is TRBV2 and J is TRBJ2-5, with a possible D match to TRBD2 (5 bases). V was clipped by 8 bases and J by 3 bases, with 16 bases between them. Germline values: CDR1 SNHLY, CDR2 FYNNEI. This CDR3 region has 14 residues. CDR3 bases: TGTGCCAGCGTAGCGAGAGGCCAAGAAGAGACCCAGTACTTC. Translated, it gives CASVARGQEETQYF.

V and J are TRBV7-9 and TRBJ2-7; D may be TRBD2 (5 bases). The germline V gene encodes CDR1 SEHNR and CDR2 FQNEAQ (reference sequence). The CDR3 is 11 amino acids. Trimming took 2 bases from V and 11 from J, leaving 10 bases between them. The CDR3, as DNA: TGTGCCAGCAGCTTAATCTCGAGGGAGTACTTC. It is translated as CASSLISREYF.

The CDR3 DNA is TGTGCCAGCAGTCTAGGGACAGGGGTCTACGAGCAGTACTTC. Its translation: CASSLGTGVYEQYF. The V and J genes are TRBV28 and TRBJ2-7, with TRBD1 matching over 10 bases. Germline values: CDR1 MDHEN, CDR2 SYDVKM. This CDR3 has 14 residues. J gave up 3 bases and V 5 bases, and 4 bases lay outside the gene matches.